Below are 16 T cell receptor beta chains sequenced from a single sample in a study of T cell responses to AZD1222 COVID-19 vaccine. This table comes from immunoSEQ multiplex PCR, and its TCRdb copy is limited to in-frame clones, with some not included. The sample has about 180,000 clones, around nine tenths seen once. This material consisted of peripheral blood, taken on day 0 of AZD1222 vaccination. These receptors were collected from an adult in good health.

The chain combines TRBV7-3 with TRBJ2-1; 12 positions match TRBD1. The length of the CDR3 is 13 residues. With V trimmed by 5 bases and J by 10 bases, 3 bases remained unmatched. From germline, CDR1 is SGHTA and CDR2 FQGTGA. The CDR3 is CASSRGTGGEQFF. The CDR3 DNA reads TGTGCCAGCAGCCGAGGGACAGGGGGCGAGCAGTTCTTC. Full variable domain (rest looked up from reference TRBV7-3 and TRBJ2-1): GAGVSQTPSNKVTEKGKYVELRCDPISGHTALYWYRQSLGQGPEFLIYFQGTGAADDSGLPNDRFFAVRPEGSVSTLKIQRTERGDSAVYLCASSRGTGGEQFFGPGTRLTVL.

This sequence joins TRBV5-1 and TRBJ1-6; no firm D call. The germline gives CDR1 SGHRS, CDR2 YFSETQ. There are 13 residues in the CDR3. Between the trimmed V and J ends, which lost 0 bases and 7 bases, there was a span of 5 bases. The CDR3: CASSLELNSPLHF. The DNA for the CDR3 is TGCGCCAGCAGCTTGGAATTAAATTCACCCCTCCACTTT.

The chain recombines TRBV30 with TRBJ1-1; D might be TRBD1 (6 bases). Between the trimmed V and J ends, which lost 2 bases and 0 bases, there was a span of 13 bases. The CDR3 contains 15 residues. Germline V gene lookup returns CDR1 GTSNPN and CDR2 SVGIG (reference sequence). The CDR3 here is CAWSSWGALNTEAFF. The CDR3 nucleotides read TGTGCCTGGAGTTCTTGGGGGGCCCTGAACACTGAAGCTTTCTTT.

V usage is TRBV7-9 and J usage is TRBJ2-5; D ambiguous. Germline loops: CDR1 SEHNR, CDR2 FQNEAQ (reference sequence). This CDR3 region has 14 residues. Trimming took 1 base from V and 4 from J, leaving 10 bases between them. The CDR3 sequence is CASSLEAAGETQYF. The CDR3 nucleotides read TGTGCCAGCAGCTTAGAGGCCGCTGGAGAGACCCAGTACTTC.

The chain links TRBV4-3 to TRBJ1-4; D remains unclear. V shed 2 bases and J shed 0 bases, with 4 bases lying between them. The germline V gene has CDR1 LGHNA and CDR2 YSLEER. CDR3 length: 14 amino acids. The CDR3 loop is CASSQYATNEKLFF. The CDR3 region has the DNA TGCGCCAGCAGCCAATACGCAACTAATGAAAAACTGTTTTTT.

The V gene is TRBV18, the J gene TRBJ1-6; 9 bases map to TRBD1. The V gene's germline CDR1 is KGHSH and CDR2 LQKENI. J gave up 10 bases and V 6 bases, and 10 bases lay outside the gene matches. The length of the CDR3 is 15 residues. DNA of the CDR3: TGTGCCAGCTCCGTCCGGGACAGGGTCAACTCACCCCTCCACTTT. This gives the protein CASSVRDRVNSPLHF.

This chain connects TRBV7-3 to TRBJ2-3; possible D gene TRBD1, 6 bases. CDR1 SGHTA and CDR2 FQGTGA come from the germline V gene. Trimming cost V 1 base and J 6 bases, with 11 bases left between them. The CDR3 consists of 14 residues. The CDR3 coding sequence is TGTGCCAGCAGCTTAAGTGGGGGCCTTGATACGCAGTATTTT. Its protein product is CASSLSGGLDTQYF.

The rearrangement uses TRBV3-1 (or the pseudogene TRBV3-2) and TRBJ2-2; D is unclear. V was clipped by 3 bases and J by 5 bases, with 7 bases between them. Germline assignment: CDR1 LGHDT and CDR2 YNNKEL (reference sequence). CDR3 size: 13 residues. The DNA of the CDR3 is TGTGCCAGCAGCCATCGGGCGACCGGGGAGCTGTTTTTT. Its protein product is CASSHRATGELFF.

This clone was recorded once. The genes are TRBV13 and TRBJ2-7, with D possibly matching TRBD2 (5 bases). The CDR3 is 14 amino acids. The ends were cut back, 6 bases at V and 6 bases at J, with 18 bases in the middle. The germline gives CDR1 PRHDT, CDR2 FYEKMQ (reference sequence). CDR3 DNA sequence: TGTGCCAGCAGTCGCCGAGCGGCGCCTCTCGAGCAGTACTTC. It codes for CASSRRAAPLEQYF. Looking up the rest from reference TRBV13 and TRBJ2-7 gives the full variable domain: AAGVIQSPRHLIKEKRETATLKCYPIPRHDTVYWYQQGPGQDPQFLISFYEKMQSDKGSIPDRFSAQQFSDYHSELNMSSLELGDSALYFCASSRRAAPLEQYFGPGTRLTVT.

V is TRBV5-4 and J is TRBJ1-5; 10 bases agree with TRBD1. The CDR3 sequence is 15 residues long. Germline V gene sequence: CDR1 SGHNT, CDR2 YYREEE (reference sequence). V was pared by 4 bases and J by 7 bases, with 8 bases of the junction left unmatched. CDR3 in amino acids: CASSKDRGVAQPQHF. CDR3 coding DNA: TGTGCCAGCAGCAAGGACAGGGGGGTAGCCCAGCCCCAGCATTTT.

The V gene is TRBV28, the J gene TRBJ2-5; D gene unclear. The CDR3 has 13 amino acids. V was trimmed by 4 bases and J by 5 bases, leaving 11 bases between them. Looked up from germline, CDR1 is MDHEN and CDR2 is SYDVKM. The chain's CDR3 is CASSYGVGETQYF. CDR3 DNA: TGTGCCAGCAGTTATGGGGTCGGGGAGACCCAGTACTTC.

This clone was seen just once. This sequence joins TRBV28 and TRBJ2-2, with TRBD1 matching over 10 bases. This CDR3 is 15 amino acids long. Germline V CDR1 and CDR2: MDHEN, SYDVKM. V lost 3 bases to trimming and J lost 6 bases; unmatched junction nucleotides: 4. This chain's CDR3 is CASSLTGGPSGELFF. In nucleotides, the CDR3 is TGTGCCAGCAGTTTGACAGGGGGCCCCTCCGGGGAGCTGTTTTTT.

V gene TRBV29-1 combines with J gene TRBJ2-5; TRBD1 agrees at 7 bases. Per germline, CDR1 SQVTM and CDR2 ANQGSEA. V was pared by 2 bases and J by 3 bases, with 9 bases of the junction left unmatched. CDR3 length: 15 residues. CDR3: CSVERKGAGKETQYF. For the CDR3, the DNA is TGCAGCGTTGAACGGAAGGGGGCAGGAAAAGAGACCCAGTACTTC. The complete variable domain, with remaining parts taken from reference TRBV29-1 and TRBJ2-5, reads SAVISQKPSRDICQRGTSLTIQCQVDSQVTMMFWYRQQPGQSLTLIATANQGSEATYESGFVIDKFPISRPNLTFSTLTVSNMSPEDSSIYLCSVERKGAGKETQYFGPGTRLLVL.

About this clone itself: Other DNA variants within this sample encode the same CDR3. The chain's CDR3 is CASSSGGYGYTF. Here the CDR3 DNA reads TGTGCCAGCAGCTCCGGGGGCTATGGCTACACCTTC. The chain combines TRBV11-2 with TRBJ1-2; the D gene is possibly TRBD1 (5 bases). The CDR3 loop spans 12 amino acids. Germline CDR1 and CDR2: SGHAT and FQNNGV. Trimming took off 4 bases at V and 4 bases at J, with 7 bases between the two ends.

This clone was observed a handful of times. The rearrangement links TRBV2 to TRBJ2-2; possible D gene TRBD2, 5 bases. V was trimmed by 10 bases and J by 3 bases, leaving 18 bases between them. There are 15 residues in the CDR3. The germline gives CDR1 SNHLY, CDR2 FYNNEI. CDR3 nucleotides: TGTGCCACCAGATTTGGACTCGATCACACCGGGGAGCTGTTTTTT. It is translated as CATRFGLDHTGELFF.

This chain connects TRBV5-1 to TRBJ2-1, with 9 bases identical to TRBD2. V gave up 7 bases and J gave up 1 base; unmatched junction bases: 15. CDR3 length equals 18 residues. Germline-derived CDR1 and CDR2 are SGHRS and YFSETQ. The CDR3 spells CASLPLGSGGPSYNEQFF. The CDR3 bases are TGCGCCAGCCTTCCCCTCGGTAGCGGGGGACCTTCCTACAATGAGCAGTTCTTC.